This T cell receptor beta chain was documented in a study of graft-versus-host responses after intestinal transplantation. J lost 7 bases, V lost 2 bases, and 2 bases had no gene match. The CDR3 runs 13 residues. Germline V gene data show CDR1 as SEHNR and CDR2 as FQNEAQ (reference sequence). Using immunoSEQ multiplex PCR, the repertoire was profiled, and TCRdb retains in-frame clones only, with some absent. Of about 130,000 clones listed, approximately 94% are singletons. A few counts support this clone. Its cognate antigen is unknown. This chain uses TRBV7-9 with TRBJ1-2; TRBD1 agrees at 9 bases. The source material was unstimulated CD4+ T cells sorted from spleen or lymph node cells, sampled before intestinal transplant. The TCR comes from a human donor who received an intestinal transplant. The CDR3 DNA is TGTGCCAGCAGCTTACGGGGACAGGGTGGCTACACCTTC. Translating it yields CASSLRGQGGYTF.